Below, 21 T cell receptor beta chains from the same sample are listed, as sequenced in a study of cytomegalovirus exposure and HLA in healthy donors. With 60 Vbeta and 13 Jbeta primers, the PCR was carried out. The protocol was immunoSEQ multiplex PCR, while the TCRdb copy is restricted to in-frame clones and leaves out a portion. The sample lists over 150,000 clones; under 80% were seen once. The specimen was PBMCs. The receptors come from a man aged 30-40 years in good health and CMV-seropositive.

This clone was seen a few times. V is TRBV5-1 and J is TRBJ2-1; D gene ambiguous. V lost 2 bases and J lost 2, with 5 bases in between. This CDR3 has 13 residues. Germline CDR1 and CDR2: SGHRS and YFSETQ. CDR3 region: CASSFEAYNEQFF. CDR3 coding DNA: TGCGCCAGCAGCTTTGAGGCCTACAATGAGCAGTTCTTC.

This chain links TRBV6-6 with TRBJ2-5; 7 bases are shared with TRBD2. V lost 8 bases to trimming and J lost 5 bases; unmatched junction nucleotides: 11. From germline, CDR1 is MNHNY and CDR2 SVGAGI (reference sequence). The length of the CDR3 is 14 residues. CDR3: CASSIGGCVETQYF. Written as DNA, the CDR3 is TGTGCCAGCTCTATCGGGGGGTGCGTTGAGACCCAGTACTTC.

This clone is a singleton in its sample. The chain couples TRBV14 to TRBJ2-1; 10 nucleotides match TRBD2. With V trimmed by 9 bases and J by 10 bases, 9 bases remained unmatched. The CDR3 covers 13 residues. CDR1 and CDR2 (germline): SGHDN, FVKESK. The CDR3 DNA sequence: TGTGCCAGTTCGACTAGCGGGCCTCTCGAGCAGTTCTTC. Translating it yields CASSTSGPLEQFF.

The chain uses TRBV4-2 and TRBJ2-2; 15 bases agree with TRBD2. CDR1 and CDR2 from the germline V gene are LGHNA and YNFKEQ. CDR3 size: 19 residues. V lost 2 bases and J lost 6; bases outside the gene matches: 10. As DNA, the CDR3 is TGTGCCAGCAGCCAACCGGGACTAGCGGGGGGCCATACGCCCGGGGAGCTGTTTTTT. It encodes CASSQPGLAGGHTPGELFF.

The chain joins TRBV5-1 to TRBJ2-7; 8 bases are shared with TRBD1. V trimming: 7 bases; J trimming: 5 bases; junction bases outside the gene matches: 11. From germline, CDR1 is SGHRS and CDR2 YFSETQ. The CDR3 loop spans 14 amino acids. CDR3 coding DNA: TGCGCCAGCCGAGGGACAGGCGGTGCCCACGAGCAGTACTTC. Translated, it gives CASRGTGGAHEQYF.

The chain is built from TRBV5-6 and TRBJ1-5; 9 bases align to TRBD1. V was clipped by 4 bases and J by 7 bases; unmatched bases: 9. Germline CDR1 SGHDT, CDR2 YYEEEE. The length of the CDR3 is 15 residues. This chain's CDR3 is CASSLGTGSGQPQHF. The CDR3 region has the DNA TGTGCCAGCAGCCTAGGGACAGGGAGCGGCCAGCCCCAGCATTTT.

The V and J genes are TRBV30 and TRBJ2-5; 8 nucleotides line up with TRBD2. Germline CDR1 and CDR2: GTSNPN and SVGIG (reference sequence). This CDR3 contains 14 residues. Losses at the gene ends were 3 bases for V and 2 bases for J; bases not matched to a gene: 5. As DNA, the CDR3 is TGTGCCTGGAGCGGTAGCGGGGATCAAGAGACCCAGTACTTC. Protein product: CAWSGSGDQETQYF.

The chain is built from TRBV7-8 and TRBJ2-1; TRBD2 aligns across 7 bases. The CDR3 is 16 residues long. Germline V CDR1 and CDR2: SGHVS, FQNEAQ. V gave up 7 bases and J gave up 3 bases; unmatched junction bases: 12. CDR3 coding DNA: TGTGCCAGCATCCCGGGCGGACTAGGGGTCTACAATGAGCAGTTCTTC. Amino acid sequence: CASIPGGLGVYNEQFF.

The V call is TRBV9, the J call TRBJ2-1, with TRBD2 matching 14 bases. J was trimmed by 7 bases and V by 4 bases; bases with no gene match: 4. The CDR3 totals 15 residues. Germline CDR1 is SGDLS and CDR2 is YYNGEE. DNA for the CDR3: TGTGCCAGCAGCATGACTAGCGGGAGGGTAAATGAGCAGTTCTTC. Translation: CASSMTSGRVNEQFF.

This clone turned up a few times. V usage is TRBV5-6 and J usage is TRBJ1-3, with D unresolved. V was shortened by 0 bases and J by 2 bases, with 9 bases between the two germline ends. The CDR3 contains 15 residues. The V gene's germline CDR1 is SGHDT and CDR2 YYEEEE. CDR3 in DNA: TGTGCCAGCAGCTTGGCCCACCAGGCTGGAAACACCATATATTTT. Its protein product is CASSLAHQAGNTIYF.

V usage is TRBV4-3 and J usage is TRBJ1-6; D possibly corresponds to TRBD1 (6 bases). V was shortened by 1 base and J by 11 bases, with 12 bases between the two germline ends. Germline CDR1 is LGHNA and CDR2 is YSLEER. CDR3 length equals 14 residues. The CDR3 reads CASSQGAGAAPLHF. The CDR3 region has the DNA TGCGCCAGCAGCCAAGGGGCAGGGGCGGCACCCCTCCACTTT.

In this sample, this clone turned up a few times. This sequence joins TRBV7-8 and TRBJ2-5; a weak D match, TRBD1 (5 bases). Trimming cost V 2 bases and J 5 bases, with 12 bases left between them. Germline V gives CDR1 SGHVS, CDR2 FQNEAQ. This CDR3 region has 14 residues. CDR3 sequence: CASSLWGDPETQYF. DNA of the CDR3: TGTGCCAGCAGCTTATGGGGCGATCCTGAGACCCAGTACTTC.

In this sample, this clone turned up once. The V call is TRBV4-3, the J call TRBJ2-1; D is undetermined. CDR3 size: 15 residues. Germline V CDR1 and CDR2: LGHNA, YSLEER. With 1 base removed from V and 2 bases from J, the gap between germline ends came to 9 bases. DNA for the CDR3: TGCGCCAGCAGCCAAGTGGTAGCCCCCTACAATGAGCAGTTCTTC. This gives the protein CASSQVVAPYNEQFF.

DNA of the CDR3: TGTGCCATCAGTCGGGGGGGTTCCTACGAGCAGTACTTC. This translates into CAISRGGSYEQYF. J is TRBJ2-7 and V is TRBV10-3; TRBD2 aligns across 8 bases. The CDR3 has 13 residues. The V and J ends lost 5 bases and 1 base, in that order; junction bases with no gene match: 1. Germline lookup yields CDR1 ENHRY and CDR2 SYGVKD.

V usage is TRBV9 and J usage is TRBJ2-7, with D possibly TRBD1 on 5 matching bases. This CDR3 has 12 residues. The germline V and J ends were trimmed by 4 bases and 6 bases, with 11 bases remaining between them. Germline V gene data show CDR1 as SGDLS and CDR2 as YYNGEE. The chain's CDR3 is CASSKLGREQYF. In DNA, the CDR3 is TGTGCCAGCAGCAAGCTGGGGCGCGAGCAGTACTTC.

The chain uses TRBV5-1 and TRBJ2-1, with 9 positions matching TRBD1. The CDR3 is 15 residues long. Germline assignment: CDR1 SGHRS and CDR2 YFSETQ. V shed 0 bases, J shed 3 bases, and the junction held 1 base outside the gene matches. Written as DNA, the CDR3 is TGCGCCAGCAGCTTGGGGACAGGGGTCTACAATGAGCAGTTCTTC. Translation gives CASSLGTGVYNEQFF.

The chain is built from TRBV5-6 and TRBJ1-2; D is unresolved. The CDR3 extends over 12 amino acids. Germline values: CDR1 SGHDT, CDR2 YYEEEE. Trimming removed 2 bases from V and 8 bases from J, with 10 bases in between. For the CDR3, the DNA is TGTGCCAGCAGCTTTCTGGATAGCGGCTACACCTTC. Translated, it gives CASSFLDSGYTF.

The CDR3 DNA follows: TGCGCCAGCAGCCTAAGGGTTGGGGGGGCGGATACCGGGGAGCTGTTTTTT. Its translation is CASSLRVGGADTGELFF. The V gene is TRBV10-2, the J gene TRBJ2-2; D perhaps matches TRBD2 (7 bases). There are 17 residues in the CDR3. CDR1 is WSHSY and CDR2 is SAAADI in the germline V gene. Trimming pared 6 bases from V and 5 bases from J, leaving 22 bases between.

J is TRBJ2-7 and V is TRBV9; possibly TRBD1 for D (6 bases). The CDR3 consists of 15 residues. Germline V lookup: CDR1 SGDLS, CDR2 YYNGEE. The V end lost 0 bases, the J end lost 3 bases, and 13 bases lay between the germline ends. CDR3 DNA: TGTGCCAGCAGCGTAGCCCCGACAGGCAACTACGAGCAGTACTTC. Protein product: CASSVAPTGNYEQYF.

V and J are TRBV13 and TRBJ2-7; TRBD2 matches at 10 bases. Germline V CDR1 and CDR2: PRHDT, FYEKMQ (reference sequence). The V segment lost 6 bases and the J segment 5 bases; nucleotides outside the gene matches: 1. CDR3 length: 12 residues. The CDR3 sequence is CASSLAGDEQYF. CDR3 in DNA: TGTGCCAGCAGTCTAGCGGGAGACGAGCAGTACTTC.

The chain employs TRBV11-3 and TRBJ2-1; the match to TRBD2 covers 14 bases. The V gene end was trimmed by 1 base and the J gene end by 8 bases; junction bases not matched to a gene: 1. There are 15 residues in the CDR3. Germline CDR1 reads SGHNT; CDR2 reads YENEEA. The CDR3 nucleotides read TGTGCCAGCAGCTTAGGACTAGCGGGGGGGGATGAGCAGTTCTTC. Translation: CASSLGLAGGDEQFF. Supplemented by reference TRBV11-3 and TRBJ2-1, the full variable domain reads EAGVVQSPRYKIIEKKQPVAFWCNPISGHNTLYWYLQNLGQGPELLIRYENEEAVDDSQLPKDRFSAERLKGVDSTLKIQPAELGDSAVYLCASSLGLAGGDEQFFGPGTRLTVL.